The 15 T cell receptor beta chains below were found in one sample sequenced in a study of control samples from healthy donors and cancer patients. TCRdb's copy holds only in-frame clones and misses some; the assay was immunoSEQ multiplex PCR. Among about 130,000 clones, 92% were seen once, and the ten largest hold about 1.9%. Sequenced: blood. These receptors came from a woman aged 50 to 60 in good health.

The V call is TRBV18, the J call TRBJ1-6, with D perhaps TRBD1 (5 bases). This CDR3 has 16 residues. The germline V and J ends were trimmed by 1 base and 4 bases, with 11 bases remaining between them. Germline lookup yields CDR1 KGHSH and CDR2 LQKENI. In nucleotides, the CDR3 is TGTGCCAGCTCACCACAGGGGTTGATGTATAATTCACCCCTCCACTTT. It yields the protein CASSPQGLMYNSPLHF.

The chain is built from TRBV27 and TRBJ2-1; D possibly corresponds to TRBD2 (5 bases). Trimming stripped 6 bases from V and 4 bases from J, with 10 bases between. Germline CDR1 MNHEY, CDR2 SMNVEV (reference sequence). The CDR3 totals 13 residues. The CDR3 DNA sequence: TGTGCCAGCAGGCTCCGGGGATACAATGAGCAGTTCTTC. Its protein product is CASRLRGYNEQFF.

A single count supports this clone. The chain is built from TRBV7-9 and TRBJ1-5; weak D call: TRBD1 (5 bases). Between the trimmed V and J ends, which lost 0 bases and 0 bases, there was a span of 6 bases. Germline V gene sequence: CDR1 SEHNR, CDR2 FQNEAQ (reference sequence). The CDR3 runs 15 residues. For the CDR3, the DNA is TGTGCCAGCAGCTTAGCGGGGGGTAGCAATCAGCCCCAGCATTTT. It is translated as CASSLAGGSNQPQHF.

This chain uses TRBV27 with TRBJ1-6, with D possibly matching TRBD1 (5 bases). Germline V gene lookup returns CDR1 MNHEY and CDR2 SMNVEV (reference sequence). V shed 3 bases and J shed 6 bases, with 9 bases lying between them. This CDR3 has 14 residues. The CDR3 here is CASSLGLGNSPLHF. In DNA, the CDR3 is TGTGCCAGCAGTTTGGGGCTTGGTAATTCACCCCTCCACTTT.

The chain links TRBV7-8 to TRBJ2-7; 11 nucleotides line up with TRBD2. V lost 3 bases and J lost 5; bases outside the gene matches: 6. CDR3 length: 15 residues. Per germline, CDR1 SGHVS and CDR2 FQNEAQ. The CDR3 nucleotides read TGTGCCAGCAGCTTCGTAGCGGGAGGGGTGAACGAGCAGTACTTC. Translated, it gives CASSFVAGGVNEQYF.

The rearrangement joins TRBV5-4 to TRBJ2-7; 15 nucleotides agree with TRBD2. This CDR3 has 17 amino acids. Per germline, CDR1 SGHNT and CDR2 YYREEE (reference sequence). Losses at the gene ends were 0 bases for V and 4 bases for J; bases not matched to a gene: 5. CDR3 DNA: TGTGCCAGCAGCTTGGCCGGACTAGCGGGAGGGCTGTACGAGCAGTACTTC. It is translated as CASSLAGLAGGLYEQYF.

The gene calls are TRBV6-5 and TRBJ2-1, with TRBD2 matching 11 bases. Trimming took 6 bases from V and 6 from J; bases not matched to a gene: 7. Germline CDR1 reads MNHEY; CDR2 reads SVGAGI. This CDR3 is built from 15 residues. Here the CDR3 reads CASSGTSGGPNEQFF. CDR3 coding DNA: TGTGCCAGCAGCGGTACTAGCGGGGGACCCAATGAGCAGTTCTTC.

CDR3 DNA sequence: TGTGCCAGCAGCCAAGCGGCGGGTCTTCTCTGGCCCCAGCATTTT. Residues: CASSQAAGLLWPQHF. This chain uses TRBV4-2 with TRBJ1-5; the D is unclear. The CDR3 length is 15 residues. The germline V gene encodes CDR1 LGHNA and CDR2 YNFKEQ. V lost 1 base, J lost 9 bases, and 16 bases lay in between.

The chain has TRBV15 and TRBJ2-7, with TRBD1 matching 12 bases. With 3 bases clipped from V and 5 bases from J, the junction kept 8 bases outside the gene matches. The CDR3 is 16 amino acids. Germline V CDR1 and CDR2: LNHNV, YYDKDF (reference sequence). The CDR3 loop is CATSSSPGTGGHEQYF. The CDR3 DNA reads TGTGCCACCAGCAGTAGTCCGGGGACAGGGGGCCACGAGCAGTACTTC.

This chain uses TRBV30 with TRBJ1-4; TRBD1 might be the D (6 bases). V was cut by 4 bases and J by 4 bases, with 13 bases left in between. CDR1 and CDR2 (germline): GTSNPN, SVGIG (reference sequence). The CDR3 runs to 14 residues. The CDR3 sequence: CAWKQGLHNEKLFF. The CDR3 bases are TGTGCCTGGAAACAGGGACTGCATAATGAAAAACTGTTTTTT.

The CDR3 nucleotides read TGTGCCAGCGGATCGGAGGGGGCGGGTGGCTACACCTTC. Protein sequence: CASGSEGAGGYTF. The V call is TRBV2, the J call TRBJ1-2; 7 nucleotides line up with TRBD1. Germline V gene lookup returns CDR1 SNHLY and CDR2 FYNNEI. CDR3 length: 13 amino acids. J was trimmed by 7 bases and V by 8 bases; bases with no gene match: 10.

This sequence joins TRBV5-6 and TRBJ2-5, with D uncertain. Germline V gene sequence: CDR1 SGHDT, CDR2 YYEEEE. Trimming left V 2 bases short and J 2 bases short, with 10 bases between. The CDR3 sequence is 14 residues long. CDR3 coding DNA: TGTGCCAGCAGCTTTACGGCAGTTCAAGAGACCCAGTACTTC. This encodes CASSFTAVQETQYF.

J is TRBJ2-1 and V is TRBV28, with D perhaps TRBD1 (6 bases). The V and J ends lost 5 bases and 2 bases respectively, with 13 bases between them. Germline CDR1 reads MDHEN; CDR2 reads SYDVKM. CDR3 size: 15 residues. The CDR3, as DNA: TGTGCCAGCAGTCAGGGGTCACGGACCTACAATGAGCAGTTCTTC. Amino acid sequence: CASSQGSRTYNEQFF.

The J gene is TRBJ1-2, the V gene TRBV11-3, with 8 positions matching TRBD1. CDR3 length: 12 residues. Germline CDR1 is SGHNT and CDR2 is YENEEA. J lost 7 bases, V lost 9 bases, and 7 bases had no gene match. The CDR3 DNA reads TGTGCCAGGCTCCAGGGGGCAAGTGGCTACACCTTC. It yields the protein CARLQGASGYTF. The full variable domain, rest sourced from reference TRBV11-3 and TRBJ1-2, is EAGVVQSPRYKIIEKKQPVAFWCNPISGHNTLYWYLQNLGQGPELLIRYENEEAVDDSQLPKDRFSAERLKGVDSTLKIQPAELGDSAVYLCARLQGASGYTFGSGTRLTVV.

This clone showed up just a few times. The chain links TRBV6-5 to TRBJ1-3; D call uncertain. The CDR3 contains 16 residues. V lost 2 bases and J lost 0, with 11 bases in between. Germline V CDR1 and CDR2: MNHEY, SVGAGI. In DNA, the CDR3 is TGTGCCAGCAGTTACGGTTGGACCTCCTCTGGAAACACCATATATTTT. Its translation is CASSYGWTSSGNTIYF.